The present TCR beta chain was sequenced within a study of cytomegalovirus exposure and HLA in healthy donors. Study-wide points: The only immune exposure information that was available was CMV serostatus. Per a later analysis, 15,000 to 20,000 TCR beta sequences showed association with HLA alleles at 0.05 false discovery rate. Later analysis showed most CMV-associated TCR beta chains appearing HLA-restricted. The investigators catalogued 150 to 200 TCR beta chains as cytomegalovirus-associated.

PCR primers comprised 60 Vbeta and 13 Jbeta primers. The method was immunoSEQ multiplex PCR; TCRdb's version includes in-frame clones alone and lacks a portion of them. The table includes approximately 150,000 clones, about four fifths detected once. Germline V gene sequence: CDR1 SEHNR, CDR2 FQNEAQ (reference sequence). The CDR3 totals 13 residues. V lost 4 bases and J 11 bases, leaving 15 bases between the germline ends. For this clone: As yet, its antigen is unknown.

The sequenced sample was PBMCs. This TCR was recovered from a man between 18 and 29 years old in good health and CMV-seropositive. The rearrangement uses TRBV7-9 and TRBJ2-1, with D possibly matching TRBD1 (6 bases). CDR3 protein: CASSSGAESQQFF. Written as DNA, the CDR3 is TGTGCCAGCAGCTCAGGGGCTGAATCCCAGCAGTTCTTC. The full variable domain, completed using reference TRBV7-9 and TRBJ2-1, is DTGVSQNPRHKITKRGQNVTFRCDPISEHNRLYWYRQTLGQGPEFLTYFQNEAQLEKSRLLSDRFSAERPKGSFSTLEIQRTEQGDSAMYLCASSSGAESQQFFGPGTRLTVL.